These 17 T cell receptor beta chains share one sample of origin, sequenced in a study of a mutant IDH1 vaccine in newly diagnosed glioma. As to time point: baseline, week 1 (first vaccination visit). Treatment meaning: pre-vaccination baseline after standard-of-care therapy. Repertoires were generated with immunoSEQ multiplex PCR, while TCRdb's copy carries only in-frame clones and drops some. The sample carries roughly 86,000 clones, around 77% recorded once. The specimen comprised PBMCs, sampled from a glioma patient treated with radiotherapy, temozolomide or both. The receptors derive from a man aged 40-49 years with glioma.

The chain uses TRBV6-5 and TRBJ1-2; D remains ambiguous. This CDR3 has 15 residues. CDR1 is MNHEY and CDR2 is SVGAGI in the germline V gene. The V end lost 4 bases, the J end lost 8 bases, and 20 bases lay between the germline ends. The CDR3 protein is CASSSPGDPGWGYTF. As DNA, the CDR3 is TGTGCCAGCAGTTCGCCCGGAGACCCTGGATGGGGCTACACCTTC.

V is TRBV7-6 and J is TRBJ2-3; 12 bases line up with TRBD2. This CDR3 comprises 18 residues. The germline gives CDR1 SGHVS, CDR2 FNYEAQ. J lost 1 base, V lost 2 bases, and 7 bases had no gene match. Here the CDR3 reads CASSLILAGGRGTDTQYF. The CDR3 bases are TGTGCCAGCAGCTTAATCCTAGCGGGGGGGCGGGGCACAGATACGCAGTATTTT.

CDR3 region: CASSLDPSVSSYEQYF. The DNA for the CDR3 is TGTGCCAGCAGCTTAGACCCGTCGGTAAGCTCCTACGAGCAGTACTTC. The chain employs TRBV7-9 and TRBJ2-7; D is ambiguous. Trimming cost V 1 base and J 0 bases, with 13 bases left between them. Germline V lookup: CDR1 SEHNR, CDR2 FQNEAQ (reference sequence). The CDR3 extends over 16 amino acids.

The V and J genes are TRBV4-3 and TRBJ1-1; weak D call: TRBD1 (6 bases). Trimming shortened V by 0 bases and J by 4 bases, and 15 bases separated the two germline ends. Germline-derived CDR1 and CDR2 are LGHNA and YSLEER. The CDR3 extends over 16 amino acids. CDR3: CASSQDGLGAGTEAFF. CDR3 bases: TGCGCCAGCAGCCAAGACGGTTTGGGGGCGGGCACTGAAGCTTTCTTT.

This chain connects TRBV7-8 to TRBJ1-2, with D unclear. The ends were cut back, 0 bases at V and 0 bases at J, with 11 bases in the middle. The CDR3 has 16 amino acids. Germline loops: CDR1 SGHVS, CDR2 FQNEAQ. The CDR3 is CASSLASMQSNYGYTF. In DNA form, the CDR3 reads TGTGCCAGCAGCTTAGCAAGTATGCAGTCTAACTATGGCTACACCTTC.

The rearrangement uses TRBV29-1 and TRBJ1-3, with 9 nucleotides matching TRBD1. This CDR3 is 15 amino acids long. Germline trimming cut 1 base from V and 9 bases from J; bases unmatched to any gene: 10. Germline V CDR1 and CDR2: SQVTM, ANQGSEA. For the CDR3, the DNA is TGCAGCGTTGAAGGCCCCCGGACAGGGGTTGCCACCATATATTTT. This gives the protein CSVEGPRTGVATIYF.

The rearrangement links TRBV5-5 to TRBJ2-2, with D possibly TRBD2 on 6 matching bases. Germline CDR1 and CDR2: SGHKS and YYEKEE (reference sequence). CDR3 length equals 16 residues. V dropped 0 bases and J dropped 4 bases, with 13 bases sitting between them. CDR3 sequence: CASSLGGGEITGELFF. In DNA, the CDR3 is TGTGCCAGCAGCTTGGGTGGCGGGGAGATCACCGGGGAGCTGTTTTTT.

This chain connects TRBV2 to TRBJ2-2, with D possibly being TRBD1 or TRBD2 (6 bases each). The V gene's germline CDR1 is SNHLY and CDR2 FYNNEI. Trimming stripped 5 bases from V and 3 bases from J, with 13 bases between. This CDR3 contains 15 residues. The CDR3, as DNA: TGTGCCAGCAGTAGGCTGGGGGGCGACACCGGGGAGCTGTTTTTT. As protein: CASSRLGGDTGELFF.

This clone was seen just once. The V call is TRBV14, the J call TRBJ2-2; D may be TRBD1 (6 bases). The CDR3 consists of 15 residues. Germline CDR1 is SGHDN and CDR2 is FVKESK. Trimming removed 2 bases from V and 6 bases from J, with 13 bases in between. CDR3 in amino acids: CASSQMRGTAGELFF. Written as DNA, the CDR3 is TGTGCCAGCAGCCAAATGAGGGGGACGGCCGGGGAGCTGTTTTTT.

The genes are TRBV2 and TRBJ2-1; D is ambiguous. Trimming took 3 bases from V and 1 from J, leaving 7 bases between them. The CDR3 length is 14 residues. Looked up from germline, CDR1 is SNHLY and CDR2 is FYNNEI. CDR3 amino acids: CASSDWWSYNEQFF. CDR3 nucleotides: TGTGCCAGCAGTGACTGGTGGTCCTACAATGAGCAGTTCTTC.

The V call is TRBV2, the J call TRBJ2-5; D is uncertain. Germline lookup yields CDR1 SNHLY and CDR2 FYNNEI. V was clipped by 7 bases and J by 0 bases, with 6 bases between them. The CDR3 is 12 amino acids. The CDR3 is CASKPDQETQYF. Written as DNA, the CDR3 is TGTGCCAGCAAGCCTGACCAAGAGACCCAGTACTTC. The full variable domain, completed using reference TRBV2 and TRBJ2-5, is EPEVTQTPSHQVTQMGQEVILRCVPISNHLYFYWYRQILGQKVEFLVSFYNNEISEKSEIFDDQFSVERPDGSNFTLKIRSTKLEDSAMYFCASKPDQETQYFGPGTRLLVL.

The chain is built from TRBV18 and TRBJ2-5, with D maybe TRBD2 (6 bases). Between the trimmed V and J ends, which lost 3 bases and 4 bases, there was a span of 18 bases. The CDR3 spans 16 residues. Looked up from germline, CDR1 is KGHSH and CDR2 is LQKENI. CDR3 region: CASSPEGRAWGETQYF. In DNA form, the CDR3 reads TGTGCCAGCTCACCGGAGGGCCGGGCTTGGGGAGAGACCCAGTACTTC. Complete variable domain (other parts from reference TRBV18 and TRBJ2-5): NAGVMQNPRHLVRRRGQEARLRCSPMKGHSHVYWYRQLPEEGLKFMVYLQKENIIDESGMPKERFSAEFPKEGPSILRIQQVVRGDSAAYFCASSPEGRAWGETQYFGPGTRLLVL.

CDR3: CASTWLRDRGRGYTF. The CDR3 DNA follows: TGTGCCAGCACCTGGTTGAGGGACAGGGGAAGGGGCTACACCTTC. V usage is TRBV7-2 and J usage is TRBJ1-2; 10 bases are shared with TRBD1. Germline loops: CDR1 SGHTA, CDR2 FQGNSA. The junction had 13 bases not matched to a gene; V was cut back by 7 bases and J by 8 bases. This CDR3 comprises 15 residues.

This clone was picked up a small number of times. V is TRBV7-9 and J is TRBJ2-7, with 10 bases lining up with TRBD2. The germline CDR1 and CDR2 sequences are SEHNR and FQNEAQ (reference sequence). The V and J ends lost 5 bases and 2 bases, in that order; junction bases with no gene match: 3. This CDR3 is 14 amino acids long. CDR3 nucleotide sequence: TGTGCCAGCAGCCCAGCGGGAGGGGCCTACGAGCAGTACTTC. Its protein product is CASSPAGGAYEQYF.

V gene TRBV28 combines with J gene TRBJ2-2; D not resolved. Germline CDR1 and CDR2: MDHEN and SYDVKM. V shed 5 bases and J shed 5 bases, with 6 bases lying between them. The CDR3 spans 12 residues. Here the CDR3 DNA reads TGTGCCAGCAGTCGAAATACCGGGGAGCTGTTTTTT. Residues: CASSRNTGELFF.

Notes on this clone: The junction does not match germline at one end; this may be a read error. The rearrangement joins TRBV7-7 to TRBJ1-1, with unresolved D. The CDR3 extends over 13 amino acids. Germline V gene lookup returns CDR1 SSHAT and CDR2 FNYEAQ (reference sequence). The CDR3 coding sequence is TGTGCTAGCAGCTCCAATTTGGGTACTGAAGCTTTCTTT. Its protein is CASSSNLGTEAFF.

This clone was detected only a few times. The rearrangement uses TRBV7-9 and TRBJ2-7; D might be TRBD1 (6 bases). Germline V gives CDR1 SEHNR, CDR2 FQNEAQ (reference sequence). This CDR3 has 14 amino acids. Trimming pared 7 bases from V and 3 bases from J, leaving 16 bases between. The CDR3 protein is CASNSLPQGYEQYF. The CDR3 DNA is TGTGCCAGCAACTCACTCCCACAGGGCTACGAGCAGTACTTC.